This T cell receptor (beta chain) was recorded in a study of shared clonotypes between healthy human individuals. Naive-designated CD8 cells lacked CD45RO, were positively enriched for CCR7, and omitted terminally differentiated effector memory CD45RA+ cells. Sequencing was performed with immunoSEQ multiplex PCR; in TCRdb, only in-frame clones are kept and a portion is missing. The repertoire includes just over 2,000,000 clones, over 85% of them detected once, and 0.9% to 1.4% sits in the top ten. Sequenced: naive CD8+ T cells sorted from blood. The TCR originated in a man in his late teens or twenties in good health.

The CDR3 DNA is TGTGCCAGCAGCTCACAGGTAAACACTGAAGCTTTCTTT. Its translation is CASSSQVNTEAFF. The chain has TRBV13 and TRBJ1-1, with D possibly being TRBD1 (5 bases). This CDR3 is 13 amino acids long. Looked up from germline, CDR1 is PRHDT and CDR2 is FYEKMQ (reference sequence). V dropped 4 bases and J dropped 2 bases, with 8 bases sitting between them.